This T cell receptor beta chain comes out of a study of long-term antiretroviral therapy in people with HIV. Across the study: Sampling started about a decade before the 2015 immediate-ART recommendation.

The CDR3 contains 16 residues. The V gene end was trimmed by 4 bases and the J gene end by 4 bases; junction bases not matched to a gene: 6. Germline CDR1 and CDR2: WSHSY and SAAADI. With regard to this clone: The antigen is unknown.

Version v3.0 of the immunoSEQ assay was performed at survey level. Some clones are missing from TCRdb's copy, which holds only in-frame ones; the method was immunoSEQ multiplex PCR. The data contain more than 15,000 clones, 81% of them singletons. The cryopreserved samples used held roughly 0.95-10 million PBMC prior to extraction of DNA. General study results and limits: In samples taken after ART, diversity increased but remained below transplant donor control levels. Within the repertoire, clones expanded before ART were dominant at all time points.

Sample: unsorted PBMCs, taken 0.3 years before starting antiretroviral therapy. This receptor was identified in a man aged 45 to 65 with HIV. The chain uses TRBV10-2 and TRBJ1-6, with 8 bases that match TRBD1. This CDR3 reads CASSGLDRDYNSPLHF. The CDR3 nucleotides are TGCGCCAGCAGTGGCCTGGACAGGGATTATAATTCACCCCTCCACTTT.